What follows is one TCR beta chain and its context. Its antigen is still unknown. This sample is drawn from a study of T cells in Graves' hyperthyroidism and ophthalmopathy. Study-wide points: Most thyroid clonotypes that were expanded above 0.001 also turned up in blood.

Amplification of TCR beta CDR3 regions used RNA as the template. First-round RT-PCR of the TCR CDR3 relied on the HTBI primer set. TCRdb reprocessed the multiplex PCR reads with MiXCR, giving one entry per CDR3 protein. The sample contains approximately 380,000 distinct CDR3 sequences, approximately 19% of which appear only once. The trim removed 11 bases at V and 1 base at J, leaving 10 bases unmatched. The CDR3 has 14 residues. Looked up from germline, CDR1 is LGHNA and CDR2 is YNFKEQ. This TCR came from a woman between 18 and 29 years old with Graves' hyperthyroidism. Sequences were obtained from blood. This chain joins TRBV4-2 and TRBJ1-1; the match to TRBD1 covers 7 bases. Written as DNA, the CDR3 is TGTGCCTGTAAACCCGGGACAGCGAACACTGAAGCTTTCTTT. This encodes CACKPGTANTEAFF.